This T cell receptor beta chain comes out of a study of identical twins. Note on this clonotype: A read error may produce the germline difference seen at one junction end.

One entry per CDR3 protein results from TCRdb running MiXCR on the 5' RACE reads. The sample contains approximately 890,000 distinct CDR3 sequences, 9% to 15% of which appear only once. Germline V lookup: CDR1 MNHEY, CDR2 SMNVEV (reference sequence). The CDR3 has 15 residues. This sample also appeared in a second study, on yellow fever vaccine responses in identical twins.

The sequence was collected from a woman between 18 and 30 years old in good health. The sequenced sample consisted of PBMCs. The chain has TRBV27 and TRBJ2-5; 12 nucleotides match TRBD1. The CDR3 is CASSPPGQGAGTQNF. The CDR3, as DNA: TGTGCCAGCAGTCCACCGGGACAGGGGGCGGGGACCCAGAACTTC.